A single sample gave rise to the 14 T cell receptor beta chains below, sequenced in a study of brain metastases from non-small cell lung cancer (dated by TCRdb to about 2019). Library generation was performed with the immunoSEQ multiplex PCR assay. The table was pulled from immuneACCESS by TCRdb, which kept in-frame rearrangements only. Such tables lose some clones; where checked, under half of the loss comes from unresolved V genes, and the rest has no known cause. The sample table shows around 1,400 clones, and more than 80% are seen once. The ten largest make up about a sixth of the sample. Material: tumor-adjacent normal tissue. The source of these receptors is a donor aged 40 or older with non-small cell lung cancer.

V is TRBV6-4 and J is TRBJ2-7, with D possibly being TRBD1 (5 bases). The CDR3 runs to 15 residues. With 0 bases removed from V and 4 bases from J, the gap between germline ends came to 13 bases. Germline lookup yields CDR1 MRHNA and CDR2 SNTAGT. The CDR3 reads CASSDSRQPSYEQYV. The CDR3 DNA reads TGTGCCAGCAGTGACTCGAGACAGCCCTCGTACGAGCAGTACGTC.

CDR3 residues: CAGQKHATGGGQPQHF. In DNA form, the CDR3 reads TGTGCCGGACAAAAACACGCAACAGGGGGCGGTCAGCCCCAGCATTTT. The chain joins TRBV28 to TRBJ1-5, with 9 positions matching TRBD1. V lost 11 bases and J lost 6; bases outside the gene matches: 17. The V gene's germline CDR1 is MDHEN and CDR2 SYDVKM. The CDR3 has 16 amino acids.

V is TRBV4-3 and J is TRBJ2-1; unclear D gene. The germline V gene encodes CDR1 LGHNA and CDR2 YSLEER. The CDR3 has 12 residues. Trimming pared 0 bases from V and 5 bases from J, leaving 2 bases between. CDR3 loop: CASSQDNNEQFF. DNA of the CDR3: TGCGCCAGCAGCCAAGATAACAATGAGCAGTTCTTC.

The chain employs TRBV6-5 and TRBJ2-1, with 10 positions matching TRBD2. Per germline, CDR1 MNHEY and CDR2 SVGAGI. This CDR3 has 14 amino acids. V shed 8 bases and J 7 bases; nucleotides not matched to a gene: 8. The CDR3 loop reads CASGSGGLGNEQFF. CDR3 DNA: TGTGCCAGCGGTAGCGGGGGGCTGGGGAATGAGCAGTTCTTC.

The rearrangement links TRBV2 to TRBJ1-1; possibly TRBD1 for D (5 bases). Germline lookup yields CDR1 SNHLY and CDR2 FYNNEI. V shed 7 bases and J shed 4 bases, with 13 bases lying between them. The CDR3 covers 13 residues. CDR3 sequence (DNA): TGTGCCAGCATACTGGAGGGGAGCACTGAAGCTTTCTTT. It codes for CASILEGSTEAFF. Drawing the rest from reference TRBV2 and TRBJ1-1, the complete variable domain is EPEVTQTPSHQVTQMGQEVILRCVPISNHLYFYWYRQILGQKVEFLVSFYNNEISEKSEIFDDQFSVERPDGSNFTLKIRSTKLEDSAMYFCASILEGSTEAFFGQGTRLTVV.

The chain employs TRBV6-5 and TRBJ1-1; maybe TRBD1 (6 bases). Germline V lookup: CDR1 MNHEY, CDR2 SVGAGI. The V end was cut by 6 bases, the J end by 10 bases, with 21 bases between. This CDR3 is built from 14 residues. The CDR3 nucleotides read TGTGCCAGCAGCCCCTCGGGACAAGGGATGAGAGCTTTCTTT. Translation: CASSPSGQGMRAFF.

J is TRBJ2-3 and V is TRBV2; D is unresolved. The CDR3 is 12 residues long. With 7 bases removed from V and 2 bases from J, the gap between germline ends came to 7 bases. The germline CDR1 and CDR2 sequences are SNHLY and FYNNEI. The CDR3 is CASNLATDTQYF. The CDR3 coding sequence is TGTGCCAGCAACCTTGCCACAGATACGCAGTATTTT.

Regarding this clone: A much larger clone lies a single base off, so this may be a read error. J is TRBJ2-7 and V is TRBV15; no reliable D call. The length of the CDR3 is 14 residues. In germline, CDR1 is LNHNV, CDR2 YYDKDF (reference sequence). The CDR3 region is CVTSSLDAAYEQYV. The CDR3 DNA is TGTGTCACCAGCAGTCTGGACGCAGCCTACGAGCAGTACGTC.

On this clone: Other DNA sequences in this specimen translate into the identical CDR3. CDR3: CASSLPQYGELFF. Written as DNA, the CDR3 is TGTGCCAGCAGCTTACCCCAGTATGGGGAGCTGTTTTTT. This rearrangement joins TRBV7-2 to TRBJ2-2; the D is unclear. The germline gives CDR1 SGHTA, CDR2 FQGNSA. The germline V and J ends were trimmed by 2 bases and 8 bases, with 9 bases remaining between them. The CDR3 has 13 amino acids. The full variable domain, with the rest looked up from reference TRBV7-2 and TRBJ2-2, is GAGVSQSPSNKVTEKGKDVELRCDPISGHTALYWYRQSLGQGLEFLIYFQGNSAPDKSGLPSDRFSAERTGGSVSTLTIQRTQQEDSAVYLCASSLPQYGELFFGEGSRLTVL.

The chain employs TRBV6-1 and TRBJ2-5; D is uncertain. The CDR3 has 13 amino acids. Germline CDR1 and CDR2: MNHNS and SASEGT. Trimming cost V 3 bases and J 7 bases, with 12 bases left between them. CDR3 bases: TGTGCCAGCAGTGAGGGCGGCCTTGGGACCCAGTACTTC. This encodes CASSEGGLGTQYF.

The rearrangement uses TRBV7-3 and TRBJ1-1; 9 bases map to TRBD1. V dropped 5 bases and J dropped 7; count of bases not matched to a gene: 5. The germline CDR1 and CDR2 sequences are SGHTA and FQGTGA. This CDR3 spans 13 amino acids. CDR3: CASSATGGIEAFF. CDR3 nucleotides: TGTGCCAGCAGCGCCACAGGGGGCATTGAAGCTTTCTTT.

The CDR3 spells CAWGKLAVSTDTQYF. The CDR3 DNA reads TGTGCCTGGGGCAAACTAGCGGTCTCCACAGATACGCAGTATTTT. This chain connects TRBV30 to TRBJ2-3, with TRBD2 identical over 8 bases. The CDR3 is 15 residues long. The V gene's germline CDR1 is GTSNPN and CDR2 SVGIG (reference sequence). V dropped 5 bases and J dropped 2; count of bases not matched to a gene: 9.

The rearrangement uses TRBV6-5 and TRBJ1-1, with D uncertain. Germline V gene sequence: CDR1 MNHEY, CDR2 SVGAGI. V lost 6 bases, J lost 3 bases, and 11 bases lay in between. The CDR3 extends over 13 amino acids. CDR3 residues: CASRPGPHTEAFF. The CDR3 DNA follows: TGTGCCAGCAGGCCCGGACCCCACACTGAAGCTTTCTTT.

The gene calls are TRBV5-6 and TRBJ2-1; D unresolved. CDR3 length: 11 residues. V was trimmed by 4 bases and J by 7 bases, leaving 6 bases between them. Germline CDR1 reads SGHDT; CDR2 reads YYEEEE. The CDR3 coding sequence is TGTGCCAGCAGCGTGGGTAATGAGCAGTTCTTC. Translating gives CASSVGNEQFF. The variable domain in full, completed from reference TRBV5-6 and TRBJ2-1, reads DAGVTQSPTHLIKTRGQQVTLRCSPKSGHDTVSWYQQALGQGPQFIFQYYEEEERQRGNFPDRFSGHQFPNYSSELNVNALLLGDSALYLCASSVGNEQFFGPGTRLTVL.